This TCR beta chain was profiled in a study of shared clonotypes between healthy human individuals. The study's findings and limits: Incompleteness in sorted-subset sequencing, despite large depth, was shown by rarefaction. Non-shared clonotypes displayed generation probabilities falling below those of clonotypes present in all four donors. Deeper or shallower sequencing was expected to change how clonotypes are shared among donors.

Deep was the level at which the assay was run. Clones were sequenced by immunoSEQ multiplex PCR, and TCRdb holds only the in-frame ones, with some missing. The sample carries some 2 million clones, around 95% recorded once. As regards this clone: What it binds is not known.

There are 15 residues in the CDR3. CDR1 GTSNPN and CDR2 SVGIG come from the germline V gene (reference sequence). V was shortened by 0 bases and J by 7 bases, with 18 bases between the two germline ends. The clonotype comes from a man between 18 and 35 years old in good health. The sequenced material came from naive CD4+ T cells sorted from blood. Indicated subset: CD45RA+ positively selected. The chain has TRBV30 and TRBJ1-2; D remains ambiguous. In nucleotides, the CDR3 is TGTGCCTGGAGTGTACAAGGGCACCCCGTGTCTGGCTACACCTTC. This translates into CAWSVQGHPVSGYTF.